Included here is one T cell receptor (beta chain) sequence, with context. This clonotype showed up many times. There is no known antigen for this receptor. Qualities for individual bases were not recorded, and no much larger clone is one base off. The protocol used for the library was 5' RACE. Sequencer: NextSeq 500. To allow correction of PCR and sequencing errors, the TCR library protocol tagged every TCR cDNA molecule with a unique molecular identifier. As for how the authors treated the data: TCR identification, UMI-based error correction and CDR3 extraction were all carried out with Decombinator tools. TCRs above a frequency of 2 per 1,000, corresponding to the top 1% of the tumor frequency distribution, were defined as expanded. Renyi diversity was computed with the R vegan package after each repertoire had been subsampled 100 times to 5,000 TCRs. CDR3 similarity networks were built from amino acid triplet string-kernel similarity, with CDR3s being connected when pairwise similarity was above 0.82. TCRdb passed the public sequencing reads through fastp at Q25 and MiXCR, retaining productive beta sequences. All rows with the same CDR3 protein become a single entry with the most common DNA and genes. Here the V and J calls rest on TCRdb's processing, not on the authors' analysis. The sample contains about 23,000 distinct CDR3 sequences, around 4.7% of them found a single time. Around 5.5% of the sample is in the top ten clones.

The data originate from a study of spatial heterogeneity in lung cancer (dated by TCRdb to between 2018 and 2021). Context from the whole study: Beta-chain transcripts were consistently detected in greater numbers than alpha-chain transcripts, which likely reflected higher beta-chain transcript abundance. In the raw uncorrected reads, each unique combination of TCR and UMI appeared more than ten times on average. TCR alpha and beta repertoires were quantitatively compared across multiple tumor regions, matched nontumor lung and blood in non-small cell lung cancer. TCR repertoire features were related to nonsynonymous mutation counts determined by whole-exome sequencing of tumor tissue. Both alpha and beta chains were TCR-sequenced in 200 to 250 tumor regions, some 64 matched nontumor lung samples and approximately 50 PBMC samples obtained at surgery. The research as a whole found: Ubiquitous expanded tumor TCRs were detected in blood more often at tumor resection than at routine follow-up. Additional single-cell paired TCR alpha and beta sequencing was considered necessary to confirm, at a functional level, the hypothesis that regional TCRs recognize regional mutations.

The junction carries 17 bases between V and J, which are trimmed by 7 bases and 5 bases respectively. From cysteine to phenylalanine, the CDR3 is 13 amino acids long. This entry keeps only the CDR3 DNA: 39 bases, framed from base 1. The CDR1 and CDR2 encoded by the germline V gene are SQVTM and ANQGSEA. Explained via the paper, the time point label denotes: sample taken at primary tumor resection. Donors were some 70 patients with early-stage, untreated non-small cell lung cancer from the lung TRACERx cohort. For TCR sequencing, whole RNA was extracted from tumor and nontumor lung tissue, or from cryopreserved PBMC samples, and no cell sorting was done. Only patients for whom sufficient RNA was available from at least two tumor regions were selected for TCR sequencing.

This sequence was found in a male donor with early-stage non-small cell lung cancer. Here the chain combines TRBV29-1 and TRBJ1-1; a tentative D call is TRBD1 (5 bases match). Sequenced material: PBMCs, taken at surgery. The CDR3 reads CSALPRGGTEAFF. The DNA sequence follows: TGCAGCGCTTTACCACGGGGGGGTACTGAAGCTTTCTTT. With the portions outside the CDR3 filled from the reference TRBV29-1 and TRBJ1-1 genes, the complete variable region becomes SAVISQKPSRDICQRGTSLTIQCQVDSQVTMMFWYRQQPGQSLTLIATANQGSEATYESGFVIDKFPISRPNLTFSTLTVSNMSPEDSSIYLCSALPRGGTEAFFGQGTRLTVV.